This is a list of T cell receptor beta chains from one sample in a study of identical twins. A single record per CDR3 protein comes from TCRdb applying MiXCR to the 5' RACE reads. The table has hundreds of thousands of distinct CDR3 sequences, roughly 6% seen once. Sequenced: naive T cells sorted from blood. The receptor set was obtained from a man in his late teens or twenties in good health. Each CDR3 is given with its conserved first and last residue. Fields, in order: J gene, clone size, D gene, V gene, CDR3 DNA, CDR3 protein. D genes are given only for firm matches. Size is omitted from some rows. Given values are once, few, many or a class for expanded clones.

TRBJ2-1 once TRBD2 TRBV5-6 TGTGCCAGCAGCTTTCGGGGTAGCGGGAATGTTCAGAATGGGCAGTTCTTC CASSFRGSGNVQNGQFF
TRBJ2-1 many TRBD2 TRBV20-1 TGCAGTGCTAGAGAATTGTCTAGCGGGAGGACTTTGAAGTTCTTC CSARELSSGRTLKFF
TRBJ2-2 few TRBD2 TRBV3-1 TGTGCCAGCAGGCCGGTAGCGGGAGCCGGGGAGCTGTTTTTT CASRPVAGAGELFF
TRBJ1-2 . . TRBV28 TGTGCCAGCAGTAGTTCCGAGTTTGTCTACACCTTC CASSSSEFVYTF
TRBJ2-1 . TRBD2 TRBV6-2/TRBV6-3 TGTGCCAGCGGGGGGACTAGCGGTTTGAGCTCCTACAATGAGCAGTTCTTC CASGGTSGLSSYNEQFF
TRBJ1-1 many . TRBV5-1 TGCGCCAGCAGCTTGGCCGGACAGACGAACACTGAAGCTTTCTTT CASSLAGQTNTEAFF
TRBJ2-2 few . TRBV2 TGTGCCAGCAGTGTGGTTAGGGGACAAGGGGAGCTGTTTTTT CASSVVRGQGELFF
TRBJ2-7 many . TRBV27 TGTGCCGGGGCCCTCCACGAGCAGTACTTC CAGALHEQYF
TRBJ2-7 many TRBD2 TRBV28 TGTGCCAGCAGTTTAGCGGGAGGGTCCGACTCCTACGAGCAGTACTTC CASSLAGGSDSYEQYF
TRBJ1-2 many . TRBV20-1 TGCAGTGCTAGGGCGGACTATGGCTACACCTTC CSARADYGYTF
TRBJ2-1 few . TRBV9 TGTGCCAGCAGCGTAGTATTTAGCGGTTACAATGAGCAGTTCTTC CASSVVFSGYNEQFF
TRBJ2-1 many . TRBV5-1 TGCGCCAGCAGCTTGGGGGGAGCGTGGGCGGATGAGCAGTTCTTC CASSLGGAWADEQFF
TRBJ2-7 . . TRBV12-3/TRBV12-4 TGTGCCAGCAGGTTAGGTCACGGGAAGACCTACGAGCAGTACTTC CASRLGHGKTYEQYF
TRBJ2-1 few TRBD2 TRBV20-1 TGCAGTGCTAGTCCTTGGACTAGTAGCTACAATGAGCAGTTCTTC CSASPWTSSYNEQFF
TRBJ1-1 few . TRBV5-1 TGCGCCAGCAGCTTTGAAGGGAGGTTCGCTGAAGCTTTCTTT CASSFEGRFAEAFF
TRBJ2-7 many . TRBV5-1 TGCGCCAGCAGCTTGGCGGGCCAGAACTACGAGCAGTACTTC CASSLAGQNYEQYF
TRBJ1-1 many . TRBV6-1 TGTGCCAGCAGGTCTACAGTGAACACTGAAGCTTTCTTT CASRSTVNTEAFF
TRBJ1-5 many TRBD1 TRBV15 TGTGCCACCAGCACAGACAGGGACCCAAATCAGCCCCAGCATTTT CATSTDRDPNQPQHF
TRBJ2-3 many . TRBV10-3 TGTGCCATCAGTGAGCGCGAAGCTAGCACAGATACGCAGTATTTT CAISEREASTDTQYF
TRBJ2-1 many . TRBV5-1 TGCGCCAGCAGCTTGGTAACGGGGCCCCTCACCAATGAGCAGTTCTTC CASSLVTGPLTNEQFF
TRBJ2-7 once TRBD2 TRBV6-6 TGTGCCAGTACTAGCGGGGGAATCTACGAGCAGTACTTC CASTSGGIYEQYF
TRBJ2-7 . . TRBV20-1 TGCAGTGCTAGAGATTCTCTTGGCGGGTCCTACGAGCAGTACTTC CSARDSLGGSYEQYF
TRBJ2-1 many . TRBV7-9 TGTGCCAGCAGCTTAGGTGGCACAGAGCAGTTCTTC CASSLGGTEQFF